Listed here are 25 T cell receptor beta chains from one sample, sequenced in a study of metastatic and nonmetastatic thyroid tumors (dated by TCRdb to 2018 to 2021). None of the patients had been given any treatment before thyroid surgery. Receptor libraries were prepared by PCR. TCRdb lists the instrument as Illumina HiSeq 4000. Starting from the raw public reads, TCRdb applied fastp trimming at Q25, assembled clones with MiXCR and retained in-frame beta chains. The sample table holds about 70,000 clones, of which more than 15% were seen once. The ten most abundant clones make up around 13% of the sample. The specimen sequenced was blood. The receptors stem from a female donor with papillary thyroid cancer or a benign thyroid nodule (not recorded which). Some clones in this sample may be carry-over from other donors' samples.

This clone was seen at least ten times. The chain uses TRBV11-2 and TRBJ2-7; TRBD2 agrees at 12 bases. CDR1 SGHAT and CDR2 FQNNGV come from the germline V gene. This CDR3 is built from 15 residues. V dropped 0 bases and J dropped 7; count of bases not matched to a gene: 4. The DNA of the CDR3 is TGTGCCAGCAGCTTAGATCCTAGCGGGAGGGGGGAGCAGTACTTC. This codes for CASSLDPSGRGEQYF.

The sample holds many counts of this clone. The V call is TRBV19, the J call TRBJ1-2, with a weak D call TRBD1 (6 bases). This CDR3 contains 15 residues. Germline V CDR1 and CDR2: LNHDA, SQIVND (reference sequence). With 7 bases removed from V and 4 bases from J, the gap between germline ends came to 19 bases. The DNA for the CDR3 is TGTGCCAGTAACCTACAGGGAATTGAGGCCTATGGCTACACCTTC. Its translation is CASNLQGIEAYGYTF.

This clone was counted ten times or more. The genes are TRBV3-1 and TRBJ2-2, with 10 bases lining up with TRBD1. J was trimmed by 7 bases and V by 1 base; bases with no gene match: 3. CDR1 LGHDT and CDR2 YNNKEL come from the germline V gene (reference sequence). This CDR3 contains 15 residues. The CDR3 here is CASSQGTGGVGELFF. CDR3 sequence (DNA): TGTGCCAGCAGCCAAGGGACAGGGGGAGTCGGGGAGCTGTTTTTT.

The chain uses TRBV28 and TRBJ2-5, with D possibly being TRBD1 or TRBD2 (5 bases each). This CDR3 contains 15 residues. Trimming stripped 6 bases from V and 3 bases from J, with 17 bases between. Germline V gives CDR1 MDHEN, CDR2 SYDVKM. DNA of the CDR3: TGTGCCAGCAGCTTAAGGCCCGGGGCAGAAGAGACCCAGTACTTC. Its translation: CASSLRPGAEETQYF. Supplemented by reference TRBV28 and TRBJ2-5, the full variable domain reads DVKVTQSSRYLVKRTGEKVFLECVQDMDHENMFWYRQDPGLGLRLIYFSYDVKMKEKGDIPEGYSVSREKKERFSLILESASTNQTSMYLCASSLRPGAEETQYFGPGTRLLVL.

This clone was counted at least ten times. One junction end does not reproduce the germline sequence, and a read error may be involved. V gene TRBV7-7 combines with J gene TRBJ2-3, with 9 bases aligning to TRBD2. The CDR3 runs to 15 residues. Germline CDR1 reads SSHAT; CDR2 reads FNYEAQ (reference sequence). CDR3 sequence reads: CASSFGLAGADTQYF. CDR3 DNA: TGTGCTAGCAGCTTCGGGTTAGCGGGAGCAGATACGCAGTATTTT.

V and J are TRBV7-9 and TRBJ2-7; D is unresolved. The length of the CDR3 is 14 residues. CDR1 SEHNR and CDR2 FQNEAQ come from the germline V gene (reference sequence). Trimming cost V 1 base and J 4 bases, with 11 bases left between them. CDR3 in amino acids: CASSLEYPEYEQYF. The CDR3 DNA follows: TGTGCCAGCAGCTTAGAGTACCCAGAGTACGAGCAGTACTTC.

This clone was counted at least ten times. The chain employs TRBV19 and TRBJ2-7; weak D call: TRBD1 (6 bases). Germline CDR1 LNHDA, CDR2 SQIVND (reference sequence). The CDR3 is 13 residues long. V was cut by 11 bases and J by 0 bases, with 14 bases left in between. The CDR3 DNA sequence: TGTGCCCTAGACAGGTTGATCTCCTACGAGCAGTACTTC. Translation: CALDRLISYEQYF.

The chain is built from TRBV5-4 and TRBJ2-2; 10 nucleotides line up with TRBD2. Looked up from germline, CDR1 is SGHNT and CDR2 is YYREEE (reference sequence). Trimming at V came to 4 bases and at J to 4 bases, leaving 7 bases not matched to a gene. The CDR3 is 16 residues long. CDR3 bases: TGTGCCAGCAGCCCCGCAGCGGGAGGGGTCACCGGGGAGCTGTTTTTT. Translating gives CASSPAAGGVTGELFF. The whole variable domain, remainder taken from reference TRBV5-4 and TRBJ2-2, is ETGVTQSPTHLIKTRGQQVTLRCSSQSGHNTVSWYQQALGQGPQFIFQYYREEENGRGNFPPRFSGLQFPNYSSELNVNALELDDSALYLCASSPAAGGVTGELFFGEGSRLTVL.

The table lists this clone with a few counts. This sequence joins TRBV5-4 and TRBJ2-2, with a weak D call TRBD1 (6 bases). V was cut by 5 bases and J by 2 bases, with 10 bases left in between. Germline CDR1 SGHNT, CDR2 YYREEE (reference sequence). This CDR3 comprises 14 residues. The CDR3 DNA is TGTGCCAGCAGACAGGGTGTCAACACCGGGGAGCTGTTTTTT. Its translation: CASRQGVNTGELFF.

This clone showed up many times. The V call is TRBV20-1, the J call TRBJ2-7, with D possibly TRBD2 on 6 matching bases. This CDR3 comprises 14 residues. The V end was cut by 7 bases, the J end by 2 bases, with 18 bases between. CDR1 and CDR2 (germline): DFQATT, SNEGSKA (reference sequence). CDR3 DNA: TGCAGTGTAGCGGTTTTTGGAACTACCTACGAGCAGTACTTC. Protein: CSVAVFGTTYEQYF.

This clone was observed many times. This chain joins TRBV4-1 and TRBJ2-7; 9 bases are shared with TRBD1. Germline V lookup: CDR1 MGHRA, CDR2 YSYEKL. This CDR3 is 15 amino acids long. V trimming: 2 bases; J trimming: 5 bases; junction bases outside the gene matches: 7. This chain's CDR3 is CASSQLGDRANEQYF. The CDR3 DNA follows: TGCGCCAGCAGCCAATTAGGGGACAGGGCGAACGAGCAGTACTTC.

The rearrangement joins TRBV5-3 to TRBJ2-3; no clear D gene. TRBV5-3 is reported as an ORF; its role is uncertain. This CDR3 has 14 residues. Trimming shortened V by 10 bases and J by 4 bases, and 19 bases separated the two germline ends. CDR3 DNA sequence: TGTGCCTCCAACCCCCCCGACGCACCAGATACGCAGTATTTT. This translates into CASNPPDAPDTQYF.

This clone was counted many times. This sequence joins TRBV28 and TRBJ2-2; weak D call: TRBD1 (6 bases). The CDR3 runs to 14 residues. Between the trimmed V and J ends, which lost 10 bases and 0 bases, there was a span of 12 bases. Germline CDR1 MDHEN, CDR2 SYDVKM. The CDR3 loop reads CATWTASNTGELFF. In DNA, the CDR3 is TGTGCCACATGGACAGCTTCGAACACCGGGGAGCTGTTTTTT.

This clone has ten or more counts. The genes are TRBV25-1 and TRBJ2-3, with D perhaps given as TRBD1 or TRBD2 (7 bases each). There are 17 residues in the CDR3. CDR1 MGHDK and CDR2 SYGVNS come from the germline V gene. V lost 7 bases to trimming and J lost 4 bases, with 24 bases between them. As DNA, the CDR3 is TGTGCCAGCAAGTCTTTCCTTTCGCAGGGGGGGGCAGATACGCAGTATTTT. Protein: CASKSFLSQGGADTQYF.

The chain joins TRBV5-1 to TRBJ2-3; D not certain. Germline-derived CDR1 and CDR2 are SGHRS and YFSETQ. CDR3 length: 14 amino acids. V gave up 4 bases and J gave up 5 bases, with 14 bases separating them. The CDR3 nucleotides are TGCGCCAGCAGCCCGACGCAATGGGGAGATACGCAGTATTTT. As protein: CASSPTQWGDTQYF.

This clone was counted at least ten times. The CDR3 nucleotides are TGTGCCAGCAGGGTTCTTAGCGGGAGCTCCTACGAGCAGTACTTC. Residues: CASRVLSGSSYEQYF. The chain recombines TRBV2 with TRBJ2-7, with TRBD2 matching over 9 bases. The V gene's germline CDR1 is SNHLY and CDR2 FYNNEI. The CDR3 consists of 15 residues. The V gene end was trimmed by 6 bases and the J gene end by 0 bases; junction bases not matched to a gene: 6. Based on the CDR3 plus reference TRBV2 and TRBJ2-7, the full variable domain is EPEVTQTPSHQVTQMGQEVILRCVPISNHLYFYWYRQILGQKVEFLVSFYNNEISEKSEIFDDQFSVERPDGSNFTLKIRSTKLEDSAMYFCASRVLSGSSYEQYFGPGTRLTVT.

CDR3 residues: CASSQDLDYVEQYF. Written as DNA, the CDR3 is TGTGCCAGCAGCCAAGATTTGGACTACGTCGAGCAGTACTTC. This sequence joins TRBV3-1 and TRBJ2-7; a weak D match, TRBD2 (6 bases). The CDR3 has 14 amino acids. Trimming stripped 0 bases from V and 6 bases from J, with 12 bases between. Germline CDR1 LGHDT, CDR2 YNNKEL (reference sequence).

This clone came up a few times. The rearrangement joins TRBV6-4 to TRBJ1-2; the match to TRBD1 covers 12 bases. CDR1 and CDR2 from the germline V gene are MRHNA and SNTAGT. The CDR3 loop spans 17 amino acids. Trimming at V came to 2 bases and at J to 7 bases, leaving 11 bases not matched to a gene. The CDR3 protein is CASSDGSGTGGSGGYTF. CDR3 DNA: TGTGCCAGCAGTGACGGTTCCGGGACAGGGGGCAGCGGTGGCTACACCTTC.

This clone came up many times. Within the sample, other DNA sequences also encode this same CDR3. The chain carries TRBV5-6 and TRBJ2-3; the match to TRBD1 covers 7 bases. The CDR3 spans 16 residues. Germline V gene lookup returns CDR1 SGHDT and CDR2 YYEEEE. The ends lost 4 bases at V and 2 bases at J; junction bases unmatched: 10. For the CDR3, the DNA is TGTGCCAGCAGCCGGACCGGGACAGCGATCACAGATACGCAGTATTTT. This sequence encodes CASSRTGTAITDTQYF.

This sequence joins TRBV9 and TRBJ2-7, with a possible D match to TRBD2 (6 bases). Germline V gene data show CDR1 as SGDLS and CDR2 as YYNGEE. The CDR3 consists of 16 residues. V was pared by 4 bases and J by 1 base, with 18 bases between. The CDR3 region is CASSSSVGTGSYEQYF. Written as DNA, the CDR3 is TGTGCCAGCAGCTCTAGTGTCGGGACTGGGTCCTACGAGCAGTACTTC.

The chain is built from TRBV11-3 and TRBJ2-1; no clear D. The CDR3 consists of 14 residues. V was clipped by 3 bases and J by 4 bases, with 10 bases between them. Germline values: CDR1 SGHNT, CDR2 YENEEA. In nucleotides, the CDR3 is TGTGCCAGCAGCTTTGAGGCCGATTACAATGAGCAGTTCTTC. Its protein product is CASSFEADYNEQFF.

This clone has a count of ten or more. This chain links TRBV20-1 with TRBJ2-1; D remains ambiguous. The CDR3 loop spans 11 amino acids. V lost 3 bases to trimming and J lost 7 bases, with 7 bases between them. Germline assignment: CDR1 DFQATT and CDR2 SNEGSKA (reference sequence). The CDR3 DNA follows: TGCAGTGCTAGCGGGCAGAATGAGCAGTTCTTC. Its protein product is CSASGQNEQFF.

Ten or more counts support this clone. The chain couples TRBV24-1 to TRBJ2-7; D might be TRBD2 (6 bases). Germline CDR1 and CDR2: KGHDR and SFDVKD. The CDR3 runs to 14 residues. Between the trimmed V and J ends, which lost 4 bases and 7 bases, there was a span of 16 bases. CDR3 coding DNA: TGTGCCACCAGTGACTGGCGGGGAAATGGAGAGCAGTACTTC. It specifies CATSDWRGNGEQYF.

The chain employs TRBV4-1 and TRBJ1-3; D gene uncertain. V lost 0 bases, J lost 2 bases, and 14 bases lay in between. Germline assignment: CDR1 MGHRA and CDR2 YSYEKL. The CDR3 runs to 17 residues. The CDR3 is CASSQDFWATPGNTIYF. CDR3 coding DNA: TGCGCCAGCAGCCAAGATTTTTGGGCAACTCCTGGAAACACCATATATTTT.

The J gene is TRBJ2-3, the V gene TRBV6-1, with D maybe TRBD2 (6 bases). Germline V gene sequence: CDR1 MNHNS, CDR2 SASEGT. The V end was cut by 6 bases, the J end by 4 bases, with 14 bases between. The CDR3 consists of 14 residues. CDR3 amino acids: CASRVGTLADTQYF. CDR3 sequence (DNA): TGTGCCAGCAGAGTAGGGACTTTGGCAGATACGCAGTATTTT.